This TCR beta chain was observed in a study of patients and donors after allogeneic stem cell transplantation. TCRdb independently ran MiXCR on the RT-PCR reads; one entry per CDR3 protein. The sample shows 920,000 or so distinct CDR3 sequences, approximately 19% of them seen only once. The trim removed 8 bases at V and 2 bases at J, leaving 12 bases unmatched. The length of the CDR3 is 15 residues. CDR1 and CDR2 from the germline V gene are MNHNS and SASEGT. This clonotype was detected only a few times. This receptor was identified in a human donor who was either an allogeneic HSCT recipient or a stem cell or donor lymphocyte infusion donor (not recorded which). It is not recorded whose cells these are; they may come from a transplant donor. The chain is built from TRBV6-1 and TRBJ2-7, with TRBD1 matching over 7 bases. The sample comprised blood, either unsorted or a sorted T cell fraction (not recorded which). The CDR3 DNA reads TGTGCCAGCTCAAAAAATCGGGACAGCACCTACGAGCAGTACTTC. Its translation is CASSKNRDSTYEQYF.